The next 22 T cell receptor beta chains were all read from a single sample in a study of breast tumors, draining lymph nodes, adjacent tissues. Axillary draining lymph nodes of breast cancer patients supplied the node samples. Each CDR3 protein is one row after TCRdb ran MiXCR on the multiplex PCR reads. Of about 130,000 distinct CDR3 sequences listed, just under 20% were seen once; the top ten hold less than 4.5%. Material: axillary lymph node tissue. The receptors stem from a female donor with breast cancer. Some clones in this sample may be carry-over from other donors' samples.

Concerning this clonotype: A much larger clone differs from this one at a single base, so this may be a read error. The gene calls are TRBV7-3 and TRBJ2-3; unclear D gene. Per germline, CDR1 SGHTA and CDR2 FQGTGA. This CDR3 is 15 amino acids long. The CDR3 coding sequence is TGTGCCAGCGGCTTAAATTTGGGATCGGGAGATACGCAGTATTTT. Translating gives CASGLNLGSGDTQYF.

This clonotype was seen a few times. The V gene is TRBV5-1, the J gene TRBJ2-1; 11 bases match TRBD2. The CDR3 is made up of 15 amino acids. V was pared by 2 bases and J by 12 bases, with 10 bases of the junction left unmatched. Germline-derived CDR1 and CDR2 are SGHRS and YFSETQ. The chain's CDR3 is CASSFILAGGGGQFF. DNA for the CDR3: TGCGCCAGCAGCTTTATTCTAGCGGGAGGTGGTGGGCAGTTCTTC.

On this clonotype: A read error may be the cause here, since a much bigger clone is one base away. The DNA for the CDR3 is TGCGCCGGCAGCGCCCGGGACGGCTTTGGCAATCAGCCCCAGCATTTT. This codes for CAGSARDGFGNQPQHF. The chain uses TRBV4-1 and TRBJ1-5, with D perhaps matching TRBD1 (5 bases). CDR1 and CDR2 from the germline V gene are MGHRA and YSYEKL. The CDR3 consists of 16 residues.

This clonotype was observed at least ten times. This sequence joins TRBV7-9 and TRBJ2-3; D not certain. This CDR3 is built from 11 residues. Germline V gene sequence: CDR1 SEHNR, CDR2 FQNEAQ (reference sequence). V lost 7 bases and J 3 bases, leaving 5 bases between the germline ends. The CDR3 sequence is CASTSTDTQYF. CDR3 coding DNA: TGTGCCAGCACAAGTACAGATACGCAGTATTTT.

This clonotype was seen ten or more times. This chain links TRBV12-3 or TRBV12-4 with TRBJ1-5; the D is unclear. Trimming removed 6 bases from V and 2 bases from J, with 11 bases in between. CDR3 length equals 14 residues. This chain's CDR3 is CASSPYGGNQPQHF. Written as DNA, the CDR3 is TGTGCCAGCAGCCCTTACGGAGGCAATCAGCCCCAGCATTTT.

The V and J genes are TRBV7-8 and TRBJ2-1; 10 positions match TRBD2. The V gene's germline CDR1 is SGHVS and CDR2 FQNEAQ. V trimming: 7 bases; J trimming: 1 base; junction bases outside the gene matches: 1. The CDR3 runs 14 residues. CDR3 coding DNA: TGTGCCAGCACACTAGCGGGGTCCTACAATGAGCAGTTCTTC. Protein: CASTLAGSYNEQFF. The full variable domain, in which reference TRBV7-8 and TRBJ2-1 provide the parts outside the CDR3, is GAGVSQSPRYKVAKRGQDVALRCDPISGHVSLFWYQQALGQGPEFLTYFQNEAQLDKSGLPSDRFFAERPEGSVSTLKIQRTQQEDSAVYLCASTLAGSYNEQFFGPGTRLTVL.

This clonotype came up many times. This chain joins TRBV24-1 and TRBJ1-5; 7 nucleotides line up with TRBD1. The CDR3 is 18 amino acids. Germline loops: CDR1 KGHDR, CDR2 SFDVKD. Trimming removed 8 bases from V and 0 bases from J; junction bases left unmatched: 15. CDR3 protein: CATIGTTGTAYSNQPQHF. DNA of the CDR3: TGTGCCACCATAGGTACAACCGGGACAGCGTATAGCAATCAGCCCCAGCATTTT.

This clonotype was found many times. The J gene is TRBJ2-7, the V gene TRBV11-1; D perhaps matches TRBD2 (6 bases). The ends were cut back, 5 bases at V and 1 base at J, with 12 bases in the middle. CDR3 length: 14 amino acids. CDR1 and CDR2 (germline): SGHAT, FQDESV (reference sequence). The CDR3 here is CASSVRDSSYEQYF. CDR3 coding DNA: TGTGCCAGCAGCGTCCGGGACTCTTCCTACGAGCAGTACTTC.

This clonotype was counted ten times or more. The chain carries TRBV6-1 and TRBJ1-5; D perhaps matches TRBD1 (5 bases). V lost 6 bases to trimming and J lost 5 bases, with 14 bases between them. The germline gives CDR1 MNHNS, CDR2 SASEGT. The CDR3 length is 14 residues. Here the CDR3 DNA reads TGTGCCAGCAGCGCTGGACAAGGCTATCAGCCCCAGCATTTT. Protein: CASSAGQGYQPQHF.

This clonotype was counted many times. The rearrangement joins TRBV10-3 to TRBJ2-3; 10 nucleotides align to TRBD2. CDR1 ENHRY and CDR2 SYGVKD come from the germline V gene. Germline trimming cut 0 bases from V and 2 bases from J; bases unmatched to any gene: 2. This CDR3 is 16 amino acids long. CDR3 nucleotide sequence: TGTGCCATCAGTGAGTCCACTAGCGGGATCACAGATACGCAGTATTTT. It translates to CAISESTSGITDTQYF.

Ten or more counts support this clonotype. CDR3 in amino acids: CASSLIQAGGLDTQYF. The CDR3 nucleotides are TGTGCCAGTAGTTTAATCCAAGCGGGGGGCCTAGATACGCAGTATTTT. The V and J genes are TRBV19 and TRBJ2-3, with TRBD2 matching 9 bases. The CDR3 spans 16 residues. V trimming: 5 bases; J trimming: 5 bases; junction bases outside the gene matches: 11. The V gene's germline CDR1 is LNHDA and CDR2 SQIVND (reference sequence).

This clonotype was recorded at least ten times. The rearrangement joins TRBV11-2 to TRBJ2-3; 13 bases match TRBD2. V trimming: 3 bases; J trimming: 4 bases; junction bases outside the gene matches: 10. Germline V gives CDR1 SGHAT, CDR2 FQNNGV. The CDR3 consists of 18 residues. The CDR3 here is CASSLLVSGLAGSDTQYF. The CDR3 nucleotides are TGTGCCAGCAGCTTGCTCGTTTCGGGACTAGCGGGATCAGATACGCAGTATTTT.

This clonotype was seen many times. The chain joins TRBV11-2 to TRBJ2-3; 15 positions agree with TRBD2. Germline V gives CDR1 SGHAT, CDR2 FQNNGV. The trim removed 1 base at V and 4 bases at J, leaving 6 bases unmatched. The CDR3 runs to 18 residues. As DNA, the CDR3 is TGTGCCAGCAGCTTAGCTACAGGACTAGCGGGGGGGCCAGATACGCAGTATTTT. Amino acids: CASSLATGLAGGPDTQYF.

This clonotype was detected many times. The rearrangement joins TRBV6-2 or TRBV6-3 to TRBJ2-1, with TRBD2 identical over 7 bases. The junction had 6 bases not matched to a gene; V was cut back by 3 bases and J by 4 bases. This CDR3 region has 15 residues. Germline values: CDR1 MNHEY, CDR2 SVGEGT. CDR3 amino acids: CASSYGGGGYNEQFF. For the CDR3, the DNA is TGTGCCAGCAGTTATGGGGGGGGGGGATACAATGAGCAGTTCTTC.

This clonotype was observed at least ten times. The J gene is TRBJ2-5, the V gene TRBV7-2; D gene unclear. Germline CDR1 SGHTA, CDR2 FQGNSA. This CDR3 region has 13 residues. V was clipped by 2 bases and J by 4 bases, with 8 bases between them. As DNA, the CDR3 is TGTGCCAGCAGCTTAAGTGTCCCAGAGACCCAGTACTTC. It specifies CASSLSVPETQYF.

This clonotype was detected ten times or more. V is TRBV6-6 and J is TRBJ1-5; the D gene is possibly TRBD1 (6 bases). Between the trimmed V and J ends, which lost 5 bases and 11 bases, there was a span of 19 bases. There are 14 residues in the CDR3. CDR1 and CDR2 from the germline V gene are MNHNY and SVGAGI (reference sequence). The CDR3 loop is CASSQPDSLRTQHF. CDR3 coding DNA: TGTGCCAGCAGTCAGCCGGACAGCCTAAGGACCCAGCATTTT.

This clonotype showed up many times. The V gene is TRBV4-1, the J gene TRBJ1-2; 12 positions match TRBD1. The J segment lost 6 bases and the V segment lost 4 bases, leaving 3 bases of the junction unmatched. Germline V CDR1 and CDR2: MGHRA, YSYEKL. The CDR3 is 14 residues long. The CDR3 is CASSRDRGQDGYTF. The DNA of the CDR3 is TGCGCCAGCAGCCGGGACAGGGGGCAGGATGGCTACACCTTC.

This clonotype was recorded at least ten times. The genes are TRBV27 and TRBJ1-2; 9 positions agree with TRBD1. From germline, CDR1 is MNHEY and CDR2 SMNVEV (reference sequence). V lost 7 bases, J lost 4 bases, and 19 bases stayed unmatched. The CDR3 extends over 18 amino acids. CDR3 nucleotide sequence: TGTGCCAGCACCCCCCAAGGGACAGGGAGGAAGCTAGGCTATGGCTACACCTTC. Protein: CASTPQGTGRKLGYGYTF.

This clonotype occurred many times. This rearrangement joins TRBV10-1 to TRBJ2-3; 7 nucleotides agree with TRBD1. CDR1 WNHNN and CDR2 SYGVQD come from the germline V gene (reference sequence). The CDR3 loop spans 15 amino acids. With 5 bases clipped from V and 0 bases from J, the junction kept 5 bases outside the gene matches. The CDR3 DNA reads as TGCGCCAGCAGTCCCGGGGACAGCAGCACAGATACGCAGTATTTT. It specifies CASSPGDSSTDTQYF.

A few counts support this clonotype. The rearrangement links TRBV12-5 to TRBJ2-3; 9 positions match TRBD1. Trimming cost V 6 bases and J 6 bases; bases outside gene matches: 4. From germline, CDR1 is LGHNT and CDR2 FRNRAP. The CDR3 spans 13 residues. The CDR3: CASGIDRGDTQYF. The DNA for the CDR3 is TGTGCTAGTGGGATCGACAGGGGGGATACGCAGTATTTT.

This clonotype was seen many times. The chain recombines TRBV30 with TRBJ2-7; 12 nucleotides line up with TRBD2. V dropped 8 bases and J dropped 2; count of bases not matched to a gene: 4. Per germline, CDR1 GTSNPN and CDR2 SVGIG (reference sequence). This CDR3 region has 13 residues. The CDR3 DNA reads as TGTGCCCACCGGACTAGCGGGGCCTACGAGCAGTACTTC. Residues: CAHRTSGAYEQYF.

The J gene is TRBJ1-3, the V gene TRBV10-3, with TRBD1 as a possible D gene (5 bases). The CDR3 is 16 residues long. Between the trimmed V and J ends, which lost 3 bases and 2 bases, there was a span of 14 bases. Germline V gene sequence: CDR1 ENHRY, CDR2 SYGVKD. The CDR3 DNA sequence: TGTGCCATCAGTGACGGGGGTACTGGTGCTGGAAACACCATATATTTT. Its translation: CAISDGGTGAGNTIYF.